The 2 T cell receptor beta chains listed next were all sequenced from one sample in a study of blood T cell repertoires in COVID-19. Assay: immunoSEQ multiplex PCR; the TCRdb copy retains only in-frame clones and omits some. The table has around 240,000 clones, about nine tenths seen once; the top ten hold about 0.95%. The source material was PBMCs or T cells enriched from blood (not recorded which). These receptors all come from a middle-aged man who had been exposed to COVID-19.

The gene calls are TRBV29-1 and TRBJ1-1, with 8 bases matching TRBD1. CDR1 SQVTM and CDR2 ANQGSEA come from the germline V gene. Trimming cost V 4 bases and J 4 bases; bases outside gene matches: 8. The CDR3 consists of 14 residues. In nucleotides, the CDR3 is TGCAGCGTTGCGACCTACACAGGGGGCACTGAAGCTTTCTTT. Amino acids: CSVATYTGGTEAFF.

The rearrangement joins TRBV28 to TRBJ2-6; TRBD2 is a possible D gene (5 bases). Trimming took 2 bases from V and 2 from J, leaving 13 bases between them. The CDR3 is made up of 17 amino acids. Germline CDR1 MDHEN, CDR2 SYDVKM. CDR3 in amino acids: CASSLETRETGANVLTF. Here the CDR3 DNA reads TGTGCCAGCAGTTTAGAAACCCGGGAAACTGGGGCCAACGTCCTGACTTTC. Together with reference TRBV28 and TRBJ2-6, the CDR3 gives the full variable domain: DVKVTQSSRYLVKRTGEKVFLECVQDMDHENMFWYRQDPGLGLRLIYFSYDVKMKEKGDIPEGYSVSREKKERFSLILESASTNQTSMYLCASSLETRETGANVLTFGAGSRLTVL.